This T cell receptor (beta chain) was identified during a study of blood T cell repertoires in COVID-19 (TCRdb year 2020). Regarding the study in general: The collaborator samples originated in the United States, Italy and Spain and spanned the acute and convalescent phases of COVID-19. The material from the prospective study consisted of cDNA or gDNA derived from T cells, B-cell-depleted T cells, or PBMCs. Subjects who had been exposed to COVID-19, were actively infected with it, or had recovered from it provided the deeply sampled blood TCRbeta repertoires that made up the dataset. The repertoires were released in a freely available public database intended as a resource for research on the immune response to SARS-CoV-2. Samples came from the ongoing ImmuneRACE study (first 160 participants) plus 1,254 subjects from 6 global collaborators. The sample metadata nearly always contained a de-identified subject ID, COVID-19 status, age in years and sex. HLA class I and class II types, where available, came from metadata supplied by the sample provider rather than from assay-based typing. Study-wide conclusions, independent of this receptor: The quantity of clinical and demographic metadata differed by source and by participant and was supplied without curation.

As to this clone: It lacks a known antigen. The sample holds no much larger clone one base away, and base qualities are not on file.

Enrolling through a virtual design, the prospective study's participants ranged in age from roughly 18 to 95 years and lived across 24 United States geographic areas. To assign participants to cohorts, the prospective study relied on clinical history that participants themselves reported in a screening survey and a study questionnaire. ImmuneRACE Cohort 3 recovered participants were defined by two consecutive negative NP/OP PCR tests, healthcare professional clearance, or symptom resolution. Each participant in the prospective study had whole blood, serum and a nasopharyngeal or oropharyngeal swab collected by mobile phlebotomists. Participants in the prospective study had the option to provide additional blood draws and questionnaires over a roughly 2-month period. Prospective study blood samples were shipped either frozen or at room temperature before DNA extraction. TCRbeta CDR3 regions were amplified from genomic DNA using the immunoSEQ Assay, a bias-controlled multiplex PCR. As for the authors' bioinformatics: Within the assay, amplification of reference gene primers was used to estimate how many nucleated cells each sample contained. To quantify the absolute abundance of each unique TCRbeta CDR3 rearrangement, sequence reads were collapsed and filtered. For each sample, productive Simpson clonality was calculated as the square root of Simpson's diversity index over productive rearrangements. The source is immuneACCESS, and TCRdb retained only in-frame sequences with V and J called. Part of the clones is not carried over; for the studies checked, unresolved V genes explain less than half of this, and the remainder is unexplained. That table gives V, J and clone size, and the DNA gave D and trimming. In this sample the table shows fewer than 450,000 clones, roughly 91% of which occur a single time. The top ten clonotypes cover about 0.63% of the sample.

The sample comprised PBMCs or T cells enriched from blood (not recorded which). This receptor was obtained from a man aged 18 to 30 who had recovered from COVID-19.

The CDR3 amino acid sequence is: CASSGGEWVPYNSPLHF. The bases are TGTGCCAGCAGCGGGGGGGAATGGGTCCCCTATAATTCACCCCTCCACTTT. The rearranged segments are TRBV4-2 and TRBJ1-6, with TRBD1 as a weak D call on 5 bases. CDR1 and CDR2, per the germline V gene, are LGHNA and YNFKEQ. V lost 5 bases and J lost 2 bases; the stretch between them is 16 bases long. CDR3 length: 17 amino acids, cysteine to phenylalanine. Here the CDR3 DNA is all that survives: 51 bases in frame from base 1.